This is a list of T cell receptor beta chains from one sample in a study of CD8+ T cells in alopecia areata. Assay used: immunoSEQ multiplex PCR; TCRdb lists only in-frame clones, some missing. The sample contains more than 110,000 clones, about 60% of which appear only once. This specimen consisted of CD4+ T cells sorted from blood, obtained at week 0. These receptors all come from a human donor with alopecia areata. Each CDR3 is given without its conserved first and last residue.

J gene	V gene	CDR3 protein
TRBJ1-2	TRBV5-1	ASSLGGYYGYT
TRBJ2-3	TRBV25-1	ASSQPGLASGWDTQY
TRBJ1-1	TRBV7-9	ASSLAAGADTEAF
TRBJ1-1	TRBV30	AWSGQGNTEAF
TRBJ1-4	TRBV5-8	ASSSGQRTNEKLF
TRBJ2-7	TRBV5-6	ASSLIGVWGNNYEQY
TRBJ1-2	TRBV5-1	ASSVQGQSYGYT
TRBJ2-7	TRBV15	ATSREGHPYEQY
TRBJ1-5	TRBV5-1	ASSPGRGDQPQH
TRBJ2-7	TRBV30	AGGTGAYEQY
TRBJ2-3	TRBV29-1	SVDSGGDTQY
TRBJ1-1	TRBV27	ASSYFQGQRMNTEAF
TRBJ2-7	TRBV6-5	ASSYRGRTYEQY
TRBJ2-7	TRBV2	ASGQGLYEQY
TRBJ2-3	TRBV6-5	ASSYASGGVADTQY
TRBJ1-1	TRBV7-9	ASSPTGRKNTEAF
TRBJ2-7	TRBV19	ASSINLAYEQY
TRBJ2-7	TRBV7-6	ASSPTGGTKQY
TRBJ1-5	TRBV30	AWSQGPGPQH
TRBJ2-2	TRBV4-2	ASSQGSMGNTGELF
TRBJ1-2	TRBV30	AWSANRLNYGYT
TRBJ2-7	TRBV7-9	ASSTYRTGNGEQY
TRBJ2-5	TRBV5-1	ASSRPGGIETQY
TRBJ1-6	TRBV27	ASKSGDSPLH
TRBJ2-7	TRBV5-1	ASSTSRGGYEQY
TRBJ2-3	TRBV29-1	SVGGTVTDTQY
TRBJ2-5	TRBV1	TSIPGLAGGPYQETQY
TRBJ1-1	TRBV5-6	ASSLPGGLFRFGTEAF
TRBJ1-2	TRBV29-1	SATRRANYGYT
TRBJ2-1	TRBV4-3	ASSQDYGGGTYNEQF
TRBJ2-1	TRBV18	ASSRDRGSNEQF
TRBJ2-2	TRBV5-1	ASSSSGGELF